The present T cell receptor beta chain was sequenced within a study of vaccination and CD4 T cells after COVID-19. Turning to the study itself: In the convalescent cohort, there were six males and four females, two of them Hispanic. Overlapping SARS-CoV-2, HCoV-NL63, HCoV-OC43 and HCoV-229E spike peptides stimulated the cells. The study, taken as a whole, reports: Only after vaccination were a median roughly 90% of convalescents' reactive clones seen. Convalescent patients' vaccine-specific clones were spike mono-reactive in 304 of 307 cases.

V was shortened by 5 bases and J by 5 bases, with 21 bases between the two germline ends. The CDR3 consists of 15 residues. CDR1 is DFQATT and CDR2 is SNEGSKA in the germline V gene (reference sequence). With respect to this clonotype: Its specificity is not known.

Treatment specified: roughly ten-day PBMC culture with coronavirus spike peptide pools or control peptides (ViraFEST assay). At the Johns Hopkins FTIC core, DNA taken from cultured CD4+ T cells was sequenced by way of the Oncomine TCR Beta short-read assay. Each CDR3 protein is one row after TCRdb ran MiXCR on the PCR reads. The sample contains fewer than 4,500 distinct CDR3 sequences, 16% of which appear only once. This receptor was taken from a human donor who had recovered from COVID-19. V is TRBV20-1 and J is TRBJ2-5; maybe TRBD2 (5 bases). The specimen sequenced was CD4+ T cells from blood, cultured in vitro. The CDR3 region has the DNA TGCAGTGCTCGGGTGGGGAGTTTCCCGTTGGAGACCCAGTACTTC. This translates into CSARVGSFPLETQYF.